The rows below give T cell receptor beta chains drawn from one sample of a study of early T cells in non-severe SARS-CoV-2 infection. Via MiXCR, TCRdb re-called the 5' RACE reads, giving one row per CDR3 protein. The data show tens of thousands of distinct CDR3 sequences, around 6% seen once. Material for sequencing was whole blood. These receptors originate from an adult who was a healthcare worker with PCR-confirmed SARS-CoV-2 infection or an uninfected control (not recorded which). The CDR3 runs from the conserved cysteine through the conserved F or W. Fields, in order: CDR3 DNA, CDR3 protein, D gene, clone size, V gene, J gene. D genes are given only for firm matches. Clone size is shown for a subset of rows, as once, few, many or a class of expanded clone.

DNA: TGTGCCACCTCTACCTTGCGACAGCCTATCTATGGCTACACCTTC; CDR3: CATSTLRQPIYGYTF; D: .; size: many; V: TRBV15; J: TRBJ1-2
DNA: TGCGCCAGCAGTCGGGACCGGGGAGACGGCTACACCTTC; CDR3: CASSRDRGDGYTF; D: .; size: many; V: TRBV5-1; J: TRBJ1-2
DNA: TGTGCCAGCAGCCAGATGGGGCTCCAAGAGACCCAGTACTTC; CDR3: CASSQMGLQETQYF; D: .; size: .; V: TRBV7-2; J: TRBJ2-5
DNA: TGTGCCAGCAGCCAAGAGGGACAGGGGGACACCGGGGAGCTGTTTTTT; CDR3: CASSQEGQGDTGELFF; D: TRBD1; size: many; V: TRBV3-1; J: TRBJ2-2
DNA: TGTGCCAGCAGAACTCAAAGGACTAGCGGGAGGGGGTACAATGAGCAGTTCTTC; CDR3: CASRTQRTSGRGYNEQFF; D: TRBD2; size: many; V: TRBV11-2; J: TRBJ2-1
DNA: TGTGCCAGCAGCCAAACCATCGGGAAGGGTGGCAATGAGCAGTTCTTC; CDR3: CASSQTIGKGGNEQFF; D: .; size: many; V: TRBV3-1; J: TRBJ2-1
DNA: TGTGCCAGCAGTAAGGGACAGAGCTATGGCTACACCTTC; CDR3: CASSKGQSYGYTF; D: TRBD1; size: .; V: TRBV28; J: TRBJ1-2
DNA: TGTGCCAGCAGGTTGACAGGGGAGAATGAAAAACTGTTTTTT; CDR3: CASRLTGENEKLFF; D: TRBD1; size: many; V: TRBV2; J: TRBJ1-4
DNA: TGTGCCAGCAGCTCTAGCGGGGGCTCCTACGAGCAGTACTTC; CDR3: CASSSSGGSYEQYF; D: TRBD2; size: .; V: TRBV7-9; J: TRBJ2-7
DNA: TGCGCCAGCAGCTTGGATCCAGCGGGAGTTTTAAGCGGGGAGCTGTTTTTT; CDR3: CASSLDPAGVLSGELFF; D: TRBD2; size: many; V: TRBV5-1; J: TRBJ2-2
DNA: TGTGCCAGCAGGATGGACGAAGGAAATACGCAGTATTTT; CDR3: CASRMDEGNTQYF; D: .; size: few; V: TRBV6-5; J: TRBJ2-3
DNA: TGCGCCAGCAGCCTCAGAGCGGGGGGTCCCACAGATACGCAGTATTTT; CDR3: CASSLRAGGPTDTQYF; D: TRBD2; size: .; V: TRBV5-1; J: TRBJ2-3
DNA: TGTGCCAGCAGCCACTTAGATAGCACAGATACGCAGTATTTT; CDR3: CASSHLDSTDTQYF; D: .; size: many; V: TRBV14; J: TRBJ2-3
DNA: TGTGCCAGCAGCCATTACACCGGGGAGCTGTTTTTT; CDR3: CASSHYTGELFF; D: .; size: few; V: TRBV12-3/TRBV12-4; J: TRBJ2-2
DNA: TGTGCCAGCAGCTTACAGAACGTGGGCTACGAGCAGTACTTC; CDR3: CASSLQNVGYEQYF; D: .; size: .; V: TRBV13; J: TRBJ2-7
DNA: TGTGCCAGCAGCCCTTGGACAGGGGAGGCAAACACTGAAGCTTTCTTT; CDR3: CASSPWTGEANTEAFF; D: TRBD1; size: many; V: TRBV7-9; J: TRBJ1-1
DNA: TGTGCCAGCTCCCTGGACGCCGGTAACAATGAGCAGTTCTTC; CDR3: CASSLDAGNNEQFF; D: .; size: few; V: TRBV28; J: TRBJ2-1
DNA: TGTGCCAGCCTAAGATCCGGGGACGGGTCCGGGGAGCTGTTTTTT; CDR3: CASLRSGDGSGELFF; D: .; size: many; V: TRBV6-5; J: TRBJ2-2
DNA: TGCGCCAGCAGCTTGGATCTCTCTGGAAACACCATATATTTT; CDR3: CASSLDLSGNTIYF; D: .; size: .; V: TRBV5-1; J: TRBJ1-3
DNA: TGTGCCAGCAGTCCACGAAGGACAGGGAACACTGAAGCTTTCTTT; CDR3: CASSPRRTGNTEAFF; D: TRBD1; size: .; V: TRBV6-2/TRBV6-3; J: TRBJ1-1